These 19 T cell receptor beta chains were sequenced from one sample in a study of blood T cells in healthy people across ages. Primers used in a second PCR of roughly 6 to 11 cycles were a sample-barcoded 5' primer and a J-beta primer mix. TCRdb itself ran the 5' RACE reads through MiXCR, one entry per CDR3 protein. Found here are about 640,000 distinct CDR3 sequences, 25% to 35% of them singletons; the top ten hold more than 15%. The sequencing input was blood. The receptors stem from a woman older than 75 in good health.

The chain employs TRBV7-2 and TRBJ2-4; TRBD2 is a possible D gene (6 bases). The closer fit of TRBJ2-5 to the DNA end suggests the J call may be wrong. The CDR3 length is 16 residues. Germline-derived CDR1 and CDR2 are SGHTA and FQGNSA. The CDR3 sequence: CASSVARGTTGETQYF. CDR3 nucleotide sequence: TGTGCCAGCAGCGTCGCGCGGGGAACGACGGGGGAGACCCAGTACTTC.

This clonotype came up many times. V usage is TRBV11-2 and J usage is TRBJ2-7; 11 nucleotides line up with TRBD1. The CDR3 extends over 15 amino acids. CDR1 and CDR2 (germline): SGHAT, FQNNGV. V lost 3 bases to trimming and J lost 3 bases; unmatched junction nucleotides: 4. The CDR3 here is CASSLGGQGVYEQYF. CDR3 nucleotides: TGTGCCAGCAGCTTGGGGGGACAGGGGGTCTACGAGCAGTACTTC.

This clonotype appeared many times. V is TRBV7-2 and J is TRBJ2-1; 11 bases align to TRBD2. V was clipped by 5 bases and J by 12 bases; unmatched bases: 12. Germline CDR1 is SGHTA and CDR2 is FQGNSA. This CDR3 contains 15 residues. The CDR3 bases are TGTGCCAGCAGCCTGGGGGGTAGCGGGGGGGCGGCGCAGTTCTTC. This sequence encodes CASSLGGSGGAAQFF.

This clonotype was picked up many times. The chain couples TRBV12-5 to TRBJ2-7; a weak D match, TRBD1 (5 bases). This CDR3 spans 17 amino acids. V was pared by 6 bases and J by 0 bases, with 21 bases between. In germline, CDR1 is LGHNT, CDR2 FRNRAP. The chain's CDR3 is CASGIHNRITYSYEQYF. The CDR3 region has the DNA TGTGCTAGTGGCATACATAACAGGATTACTTACTCCTACGAGCAGTACTTC.

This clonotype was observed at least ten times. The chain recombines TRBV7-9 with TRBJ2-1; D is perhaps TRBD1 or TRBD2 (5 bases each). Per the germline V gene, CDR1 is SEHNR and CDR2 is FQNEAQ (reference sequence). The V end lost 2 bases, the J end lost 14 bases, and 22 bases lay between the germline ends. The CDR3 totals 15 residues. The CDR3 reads CASSLPGTENKRKFF. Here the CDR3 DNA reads TGTGCCAGCAGCTTACCCGGGACGGAAAATAAGCGTAAGTTCTTC.

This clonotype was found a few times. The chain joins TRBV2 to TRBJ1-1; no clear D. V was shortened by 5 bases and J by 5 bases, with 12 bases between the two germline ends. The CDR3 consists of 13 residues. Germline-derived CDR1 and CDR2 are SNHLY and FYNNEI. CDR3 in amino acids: CASSIGVGTEAFF. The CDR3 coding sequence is TGTGCCAGCAGTATCGGGGTAGGAACTGAAGCTTTCTTT.

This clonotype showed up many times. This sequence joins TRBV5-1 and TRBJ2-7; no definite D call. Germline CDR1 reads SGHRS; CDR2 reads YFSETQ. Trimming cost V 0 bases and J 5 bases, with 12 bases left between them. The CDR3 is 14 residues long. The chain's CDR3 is CASSLDLIRDEQYF. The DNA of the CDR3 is TGCGCCAGCAGCTTGGATCTAATTAGGGACGAGCAGTACTTC.

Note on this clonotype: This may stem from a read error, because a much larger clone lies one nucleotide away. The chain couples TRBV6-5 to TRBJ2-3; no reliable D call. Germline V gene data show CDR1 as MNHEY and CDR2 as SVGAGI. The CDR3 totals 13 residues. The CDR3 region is CASSWRSTDAQYF. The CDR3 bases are TGTGCCAGCAGTTGGCGGAGCACAGATGCGCAGTATTTT.

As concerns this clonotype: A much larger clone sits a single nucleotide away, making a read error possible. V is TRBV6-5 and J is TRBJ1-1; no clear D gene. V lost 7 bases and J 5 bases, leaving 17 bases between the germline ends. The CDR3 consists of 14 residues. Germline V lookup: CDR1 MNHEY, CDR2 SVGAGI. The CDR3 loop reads CASNTAGPRTEAFF. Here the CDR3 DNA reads TGTGCCAGCAATACGGCCGGTCCCCGGACTGAAGCTTTCTTT.

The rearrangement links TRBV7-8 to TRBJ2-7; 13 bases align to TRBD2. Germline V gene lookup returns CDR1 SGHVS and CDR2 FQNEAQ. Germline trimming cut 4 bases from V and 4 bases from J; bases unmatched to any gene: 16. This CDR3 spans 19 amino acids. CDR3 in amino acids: CASSSQHSTSGGARYEQYF. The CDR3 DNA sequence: TGTGCCAGCAGCTCCCAACACAGCACTAGCGGGGGGGCCCGATACGAGCAGTACTTC.

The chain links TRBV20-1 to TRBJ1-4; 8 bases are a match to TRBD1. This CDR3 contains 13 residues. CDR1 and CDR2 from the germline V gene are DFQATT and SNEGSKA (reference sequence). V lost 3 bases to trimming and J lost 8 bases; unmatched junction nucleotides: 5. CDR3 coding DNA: TGCAGTGCTAGTTTTCGGACAGGGGAAAAACTGTTTTTT. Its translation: CSASFRTGEKLFF.

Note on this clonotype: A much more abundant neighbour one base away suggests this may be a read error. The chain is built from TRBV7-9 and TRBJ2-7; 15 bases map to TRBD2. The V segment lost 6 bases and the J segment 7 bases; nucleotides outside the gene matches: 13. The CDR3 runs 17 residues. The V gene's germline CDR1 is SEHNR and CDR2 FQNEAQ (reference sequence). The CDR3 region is CASRRDTGLAGGNEQYF. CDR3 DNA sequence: TGTGCCAGCAGGCGAGACACGGGACTAGCGGGGGGCAATGAGCAGTACTTC.

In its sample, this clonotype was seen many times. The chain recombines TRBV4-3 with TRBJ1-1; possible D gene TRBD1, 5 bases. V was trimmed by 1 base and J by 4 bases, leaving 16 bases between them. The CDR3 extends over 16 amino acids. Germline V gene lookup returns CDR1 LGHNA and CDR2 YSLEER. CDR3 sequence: CASSQAGGREGTEAFF. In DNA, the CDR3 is TGCGCCAGCAGCCAAGCTGGAGGCAGGGAGGGCACTGAAGCTTTCTTT.

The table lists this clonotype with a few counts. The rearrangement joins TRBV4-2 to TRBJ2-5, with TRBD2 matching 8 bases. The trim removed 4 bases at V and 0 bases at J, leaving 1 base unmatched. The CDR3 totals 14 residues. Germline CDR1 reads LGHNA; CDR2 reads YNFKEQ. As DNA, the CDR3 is TGTGCCAGCAGCCTTAGCGGGGACCAAGAGACCCAGTACTTC. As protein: CASSLSGDQETQYF.

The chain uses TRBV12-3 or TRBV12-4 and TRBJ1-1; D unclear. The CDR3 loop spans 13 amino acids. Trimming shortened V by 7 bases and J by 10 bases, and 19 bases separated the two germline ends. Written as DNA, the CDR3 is TGTGCCAGCAATCGCGATTTCGGACTAGGAGCTTTCTTT. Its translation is CASNRDFGLGAFF.

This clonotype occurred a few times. The CDR3 DNA follows: TGTGCCAGCAGTTACTCGAAGTCAAGGGGCTATGGCTACACCTTC. Encoded protein: CASSYSKSRGYGYTF. The chain employs TRBV6-6 and TRBJ1-2, with D possibly matching TRBD1 (5 bases). The V end lost 0 bases, the J end lost 4 bases, and 12 bases lay between the germline ends. CDR3 length: 15 amino acids. Germline CDR1 reads MNHNY; CDR2 reads SVGAGI (reference sequence).

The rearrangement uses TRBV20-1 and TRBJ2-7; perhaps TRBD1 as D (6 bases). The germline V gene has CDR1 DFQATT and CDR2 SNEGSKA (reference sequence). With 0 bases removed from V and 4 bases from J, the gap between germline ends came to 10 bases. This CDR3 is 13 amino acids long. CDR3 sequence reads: CSAREWTEYEQYF. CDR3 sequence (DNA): TGCAGTGCTAGAGAATGGACAGAGTACGAGCAGTACTTC.

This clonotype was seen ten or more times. In DNA form, the CDR3 reads TGTGCCAGCAGTTCCAACAGGGGATTCTCCTACGAGCAGTACTTC. Amino acids: CASSSNRGFSYEQYF. V is TRBV28 and J is TRBJ2-7, with 7 bases fitting TRBD1. This CDR3 comprises 15 residues. CDR1 is MDHEN, CDR2 SYDVKM, per germline. V dropped 4 bases and J dropped 0; count of bases not matched to a gene: 6.

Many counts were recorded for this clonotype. The CDR3: CAWGGVAGDLEQFF. The DNA of the CDR3 is TGTGCCTGGGGAGGGGTAGCGGGGGATCTTGAGCAGTTCTTC. The chain couples TRBV30 to TRBJ2-1; 9 bases fit TRBD2. Germline CDR1 GTSNPN, CDR2 SVGIG (reference sequence). The CDR3 has 14 amino acids. V was pared by 5 bases and J by 9 bases, with 11 bases of the junction left unmatched.